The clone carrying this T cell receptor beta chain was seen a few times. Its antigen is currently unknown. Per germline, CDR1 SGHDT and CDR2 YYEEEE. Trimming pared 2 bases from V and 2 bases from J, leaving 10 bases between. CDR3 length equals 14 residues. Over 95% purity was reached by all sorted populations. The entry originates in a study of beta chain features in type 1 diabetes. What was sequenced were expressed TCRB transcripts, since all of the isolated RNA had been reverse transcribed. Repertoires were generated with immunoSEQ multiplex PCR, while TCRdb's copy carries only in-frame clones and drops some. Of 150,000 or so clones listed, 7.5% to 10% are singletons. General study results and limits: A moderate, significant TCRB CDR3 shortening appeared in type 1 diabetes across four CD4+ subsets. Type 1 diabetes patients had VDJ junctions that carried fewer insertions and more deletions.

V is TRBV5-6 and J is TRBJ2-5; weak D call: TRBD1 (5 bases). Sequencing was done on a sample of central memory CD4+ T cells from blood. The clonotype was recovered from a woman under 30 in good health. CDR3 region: CASSFITGQETQYF. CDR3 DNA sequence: TGTGCCAGCAGCTTCATCACAGGTCAAGAGACCCAGTACTTC.